This T cell receptor (beta chain) emerged from a study of identical twins. TCRdb re-analysed the 5' RACE reads in MiXCR, keeping a single row per CDR3 protein. The data hold more than 1.5 million distinct CDR3 sequences, with 25% to 35% observed a single time. Germline CDR1 DFQATT, CDR2 SNEGSKA (reference sequence). This CDR3 has 12 amino acids. V lost 6 bases and J lost 0, with 8 bases in between. The chain employs TRBV20-1 and TRBJ1-2; D is undetermined. The source of this sequence is a newborn girl in good health. The sequencing sample was made of cord blood. This CDR3 is CSAGLPNYGYTF. CDR3 DNA sequence: TGCAGTGCCGGGCTCCCTAACTATGGCTACACCTTC.